Listed below are T cell receptor beta chains from one sample, sequenced in a study. TCRdb reprocessed the 5' RACE reads via MiXCR and lists one record per CDR3 protein. The profile shows tens of thousands of distinct CDR3 sequences, about 28% of them singletons. The sample comprised tumor-infiltrating memory CD4+ T cells sorted from the breast tumor. Source of these receptors: a female donor with breast cancer. Each CDR3 is given with its conserved first and last residue. The order of the fields is CDR3 length, V gene, J gene, clone size, D gene, CDR3 DNA, CDR3 protein. D genes are given only for firm matches. Some rows have no size entry. The others give once, few or many, or a class for an expanded clone.

cdr3_length: 16
v_call: TRBV11-3
j_call: TRBJ2-1
clone_size: .
d_call: TRBD2
cdr3_nt: TGTGCCAGCAGCTTAGACGGGACTAGCGGGACTATTGAGCAGTTCTTC
cdr3_aa: CASSLDGTSGTIEQFF

cdr3_length: 15
v_call: TRBV4-3
j_call: TRBJ2-1
clone_size: few
d_call: .
cdr3_nt: TGCGCCAGCAGCCAAGAAGGCTACCCCTACAATGAGCAGTTCTTC
cdr3_aa: CASSQEGYPYNEQFF

cdr3_length: 15
v_call: TRBV10-2
j_call: TRBJ1-1
clone_size: .
d_call: .
cdr3_nt: TGCGCCAGCAGACCTACAGGGCAGAGGGACACTGAAGCTTTCTTT
cdr3_aa: CASRPTGQRDTEAFF

cdr3_length: 14
v_call: TRBV5-1
j_call: TRBJ1-3
clone_size: .
d_call: .
cdr3_nt: TGCGACAGCAGCCCGGTATCCTCTGGAAACACCATATATTTT
cdr3_aa: CDSSPVSSGNTIYF

cdr3_length: 14
v_call: TRBV5-5
j_call: TRBJ2-5
clone_size: .
d_call: TRBD1
cdr3_nt: TGTGCCAGCAGCCGCGGACAGGCGCAAGAGACCCAGTACTTC
cdr3_aa: CASSRGQAQETQYF

cdr3_length: 14
v_call: TRBV2
j_call: TRBJ1-5
clone_size: few
d_call: .
cdr3_nt: TGTGCCAGCACTTTAGGGGGACCCAATCAGCCCCAGCATTTT
cdr3_aa: CASTLGGPNQPQHF

cdr3_length: 14
v_call: TRBV7-9
j_call: TRBJ2-4
clone_size: few
d_call: TRBD1
cdr3_nt: TGTGCCAGCAGCCGGGGGACAGGCCAAAACATTCAGTACTTC
cdr3_aa: CASSRGTGQNIQYF

cdr3_length: 14
v_call: TRBV5-5
j_call: TRBJ2-2
clone_size: many
d_call: .
cdr3_nt: TGTGCCAGCAGCTTAACAGGGTTCATCGGGGAGCTGTTTTTT
cdr3_aa: CASSLTGFIGELFF

cdr3_length: 15
v_call: TRBV29-1
j_call: TRBJ2-3
clone_size: few
d_call: .
cdr3_nt: TGCAGCGTTGCCCCGGGACCTCCACAAGAGGATACGCAGTATTTT
cdr3_aa: CSVAPGPPQEDTQYF

cdr3_length: 11
v_call: TRBV20-1
j_call: TRBJ2-3
clone_size: few
d_call: .
cdr3_nt: TGCAGTGAACTTACCACAGATACGCAGTATTTT
cdr3_aa: CSELTTDTQYF

cdr3_length: 13
v_call: TRBV5-5
j_call: TRBJ2-5
clone_size: .
d_call: .
cdr3_nt: TGTGCCAGCAGCTTTAGTGCAATTGAGACCCAGTACTTC
cdr3_aa: CASSFSAIETQYF

cdr3_length: 15
v_call: TRBV30
j_call: TRBJ2-6
clone_size: few
d_call: .
cdr3_nt: TGTGCCTGGAAGGTTACAGGATCTGGGGCCAACGTCCTGACTTTC
cdr3_aa: CAWKVTGSGANVLTF

cdr3_length: 17
v_call: TRBV12-3/TRBV12-4
j_call: TRBJ2-3
clone_size: medium-sized
d_call: TRBD2
cdr3_nt: TGTGCCAGCAGTTTACGCCGGGGGGGCTTTAGAACAGATACGCAGTATTTT
cdr3_aa: CASSLRRGGFRTDTQYF

cdr3_length: 10
v_call: TRBV29-1
j_call: TRBJ1-1
clone_size: .
d_call: .
cdr3_nt: TGCAGCGTTGGAGGCGAGAAAGCTTTCTTT
cdr3_aa: CSVGGEKAFF

cdr3_length: 16
v_call: TRBV6-5
j_call: TRBJ2-2
clone_size: .
d_call: TRBD1
cdr3_nt: TGTGCCAGCAGTTCGCCGGGACAGGGGAACACCGGGGAGCTGTTTTTT
cdr3_aa: CASSSPGQGNTGELFF

cdr3_length: 14
v_call: TRBV20-1
j_call: TRBJ1-5
clone_size: once
d_call: TRBD1
cdr3_nt: TGCAGTGCTAGTAGGGACAGGGGGAATCAGCCCCAGCATTTT
cdr3_aa: CSASRDRGNQPQHF

cdr3_length: 13
v_call: TRBV20-1
j_call: TRBJ1-5
clone_size: many
d_call: .
cdr3_nt: TGCAGTGTAGGAGGTCCACGCAATCAGCCCCAGCATTTT
cdr3_aa: CSVGGPRNQPQHF

cdr3_length: 15
v_call: TRBV6-5
j_call: TRBJ1-2
clone_size: .
d_call: TRBD1
cdr3_nt: TGTGCCAGCAGCTCCGGGACAGGGGAAATTTATGGCTACACCTTC
cdr3_aa: CASSSGTGEIYGYTF

cdr3_length: 15
v_call: TRBV7-9
j_call: TRBJ1-3
clone_size: .
d_call: .
cdr3_nt: TGTGCCAGCAGCTTAGTGCAGGGCTCTGGAAACACCATATATTTT
cdr3_aa: CASSLVQGSGNTIYF

cdr3_length: 16
v_call: TRBV5-6
j_call: TRBJ1-1
clone_size: .
d_call: .
cdr3_nt: TGTGCCAGCAGCTTTTGGGGCCGCCAGAAGAACACTGAAGCTTTCTTT
cdr3_aa: CASSFWGRQKNTEAFF

cdr3_length: 16
v_call: TRBV5-1
j_call: TRBJ2-1
clone_size: few
d_call: .
cdr3_nt: TGCGCCAGCAGCCCTAACACGGCCAGCGGGCAGGATGAGCAGTTCTTC
cdr3_aa: CASSPNTASGQDEQFF

cdr3_length: 14
v_call: TRBV5-1
j_call: TRBJ1-1
clone_size: many
d_call: TRBD1
cdr3_nt: TGCGCCAGCAGCGTGGGACAGATGAACACTGAAGCTTTCTTT
cdr3_aa: CASSVGQMNTEAFF

cdr3_length: 17
v_call: TRBV12-3/TRBV12-4
j_call: TRBJ1-3
clone_size: few
d_call: .
cdr3_nt: TGTGCCAGCAGTTTGGGGCACTCCCGAAGTACGGGAAACACCATATATTTT
cdr3_aa: CASSLGHSRSTGNTIYF

cdr3_length: 15
v_call: TRBV28
j_call: TRBJ2-1
clone_size: once
d_call: .
cdr3_nt: TGTGCCAGCAGTAGTGGGGCTAGCAGACGCAATGAGCGGTTCTTC
cdr3_aa: CASSSGASRRNERFF

cdr3_length: 13
v_call: TRBV6-5
j_call: TRBJ1-1
clone_size: .
d_call: .
cdr3_nt: TGTGCCAGCAGTTACAGGGTCTCGACTGAAGCTTTCTTT
cdr3_aa: CASSYRVSTEAFF

cdr3_length: 12
v_call: TRBV28
j_call: TRBJ2-1
clone_size: few
d_call: .
cdr3_nt: TGTGCCAGCAGTTCGACTAAAAATGAGCAGTTCTTC
cdr3_aa: CASSSTKNEQFF

cdr3_length: 15
v_call: TRBV10-3
j_call: TRBJ2-3
clone_size: .
d_call: .
cdr3_nt: TGTGCCATCAGTGTTGGGTCGCTGAGCACAGATACGCAGTATTTT
cdr3_aa: CAISVGSLSTDTQYF

cdr3_length: 17
v_call: TRBV6-5
j_call: TRBJ1-6
clone_size: .
d_call: .
cdr3_nt: TGTGCCAGCAGGCGCCCCGGGCAGAGCTCCCATAATTCACCCCTCCACTTT
cdr3_aa: CASRRPGQSSHNSPLHF

cdr3_length: 15
v_call: TRBV6-5
j_call: TRBJ1-4
clone_size: .
d_call: .
cdr3_nt: TGTGCCAGCAGCCGACGGAGGGGAAAGAATGAAAAACTGTTTTTT
cdr3_aa: CASSRRRGKNEKLFF

cdr3_length: 14
v_call: TRBV6-2/TRBV6-3
j_call: TRBJ2-1
clone_size: few
d_call: TRBD2
cdr3_nt: TGTGCCAGCAAGGGGGCTAGCGGGAGGGTCATCCAGTTCTTC
cdr3_aa: CASKGASGRVIQFF

cdr3_length: 13
v_call: TRBV5-1
j_call: TRBJ1-6
clone_size: .
d_call: .
cdr3_nt: TGCGCCACCGCGGAGGGGCCTGATTCACCCCTCCACTTT
cdr3_aa: CATAEGPDSPLHF

cdr3_length: 14
v_call: TRBV7-9
j_call: TRBJ2-7
clone_size: .
d_call: TRBD2
cdr3_nt: TGTGCCAGCAGCTATACTAGCGGGAGTTCCAGGCAGTACTTC
cdr3_aa: CASSYTSGSSRQYF

cdr3_length: 14
v_call: TRBV5-1
j_call: TRBJ1-2
clone_size: .
d_call: .
cdr3_nt: TGCGCCAGCAGCCGGGACGGAGCTAACTATGGCTACACCTTC
cdr3_aa: CASSRDGANYGYTF

cdr3_length: 13
v_call: TRBV6-6
j_call: TRBJ1-5
clone_size: .
d_call: .
cdr3_nt: TGTGCCAGCGTGGTGAATAGCAATCAGCCCCAGCATTTT
cdr3_aa: CASVVNSNQPQHF

cdr3_length: 14
v_call: TRBV9
j_call: TRBJ1-2
clone_size: few
d_call: .
cdr3_nt: TGTGCCAGCAGCGTGGACGGGACGGAAGATGGCTACACCTTC
cdr3_aa: CASSVDGTEDGYTF

cdr3_length: 14
v_call: TRBV7-2
j_call: TRBJ2-3
clone_size: .
d_call: TRBD1
cdr3_nt: TGTGCCAGCAGCCAGGGACAGCTACTAGATACGCAGTATTTT
cdr3_aa: CASSQGQLLDTQYF

cdr3_length: 17
v_call: TRBV4-2
j_call: TRBJ2-7
clone_size: .
d_call: TRBD2
cdr3_nt: TGTGCCAGCAGCCAAATAAGCGACGGGAGGTTCGTATACGAGCAGTACTTC
cdr3_aa: CASSQISDGRFVYEQYF

cdr3_length: 14
v_call: TRBV7-3
j_call: TRBJ2-7
clone_size: .
d_call: .
cdr3_nt: TGTGCCAGCAGCCCGGGACATCCCGGGGACGAGCAGTACTTC
cdr3_aa: CASSPGHPGDEQYF

cdr3_length: 17
v_call: TRBV7-2
j_call: TRBJ2-1
clone_size: .
d_call: TRBD2
cdr3_nt: TGTGCCAGCAGCTTAGGTAGCGGGGGAGGCTCCTACAATGAGCAGTTCTTC
cdr3_aa: CASSLGSGGGSYNEQFF

cdr3_length: 13
v_call: TRBV7-2
j_call: TRBJ2-4
clone_size: few
d_call: .
cdr3_nt: TGTGCCAGCAGCTCTACCCAGATTGACATTCAGTACTTC
cdr3_aa: CASSSTQIDIQYF

cdr3_length: 13
v_call: TRBV20-1
j_call: TRBJ1-2
clone_size: .
d_call: .
cdr3_nt: TGCAGTGCTATAGGGGCTGCTAGCTATGGCTACAACTTC
cdr3_aa: CSAIGAASYGYNF

cdr3_length: 16
v_call: TRBV21-1
j_call: TRBJ2-1
clone_size: .
d_call: .
cdr3_nt: TGTGCCAGCAGCACCCCGCTCAGGCACTTTGTGAATGAGCAGTTCTTC
cdr3_aa: CASSTPLRHFVNEQFF

cdr3_length: 17
v_call: TRBV28
j_call: TRBJ1-1
clone_size: few
d_call: TRBD1
cdr3_nt: TGTGCCAGCTCATCCACAGGGGGCGGGCGCCAAAACACTGAAGCTTTCTTT
cdr3_aa: CASSSTGGGRQNTEAFF

cdr3_length: 15
v_call: TRBV6-6
j_call: TRBJ2-7
clone_size: many
d_call: .
cdr3_nt: TGTGCCAGCAGTTACAAGGAGGGAGTCTCCTACGAGCAGTACTTC
cdr3_aa: CASSYKEGVSYEQYF

cdr3_length: 15
v_call: TRBV20-1
j_call: TRBJ2-6
clone_size: few
d_call: TRBD1
cdr3_nt: TGCAGTGCTAGGGACAGGGCCTCTGGGGCCAACGTCCTGACTTTC
cdr3_aa: CSARDRASGANVLTF

cdr3_length: 15
v_call: TRBV7-2
j_call: TRBJ2-7
clone_size: .
d_call: TRBD2
cdr3_nt: TGTGCCAGCAGCCCTGGACTAGCGGTGAACTACGAGCAGTACTTC
cdr3_aa: CASSPGLAVNYEQYF

cdr3_length: 15
v_call: TRBV6-5
j_call: TRBJ2-7
clone_size: few
d_call: TRBD1
cdr3_nt: TGTGCCAGCAGTTACAGTGGGACAGGGACCTACGAGCAGTACTTC
cdr3_aa: CASSYSGTGTYEQYF

cdr3_length: 12
v_call: TRBV12-3/TRBV12-4
j_call: TRBJ1-2
clone_size: .
d_call: .
cdr3_nt: TGTGCCGGCAGTCCAGGGAACTATGGCTACACCTTC
cdr3_aa: CAGSPGNYGYTF

cdr3_length: 13
v_call: TRBV29-1
j_call: TRBJ1-1
clone_size: few
d_call: .
cdr3_nt: TGCAGCGTTGAAAACCGCGGAGGGACTGAAGCTTTCTTT
cdr3_aa: CSVENRGGTEAFF

cdr3_length: 13
v_call: TRBV6-1
j_call: TRBJ1-6
clone_size: .
d_call: .
cdr3_nt: TGTGCCAGCAGTGGAATAGGGAGTTCACCCCTCCACTTT
cdr3_aa: CASSGIGSSPLHF

cdr3_length: 14
v_call: TRBV6-2/TRBV6-3
j_call: TRBJ2-3
clone_size: many
d_call: TRBD1
cdr3_nt: TGTGCCAGCAGATTCGACAGGGGCACAGATACGCAGTATTTT
cdr3_aa: CASRFDRGTDTQYF